This entry is about one T cell receptor beta chain. What it binds is unknown. MiXCR was run by TCRdb on the 5' RACE reads, yielding one entry per CDR3 protein. This repertoire shows 300,000 to 400,000 distinct CDR3 sequences, less than 20% found once; its top ten account for more than 20%. Germline values: CDR1 DFQATT, CDR2 SNEGSKA (reference sequence). The CDR3 is 14 residues long. The source of the sample is a study of T-cell memory formation after mild COVID-19. Study observations and caveats: Pre-infection memory already had some responding clones, implying cross-reactive memory joined. Clones contracting across day 15 to 85 had a balanced CD4/CD8 profile; later expanding clones leaned CD4+.

This clonotype originated in a man between 18 and 35 years old who had mild COVID-19 (a few samples of this study predate the infection). Cell type and time point are not known. The rearrangement links TRBV20-1 to TRBJ2-1; tentatively, D is TRBD2 (5 bases). The sequencing sample was made of PBMCs or a T cell subset sorted from them (not recorded which). The CDR3: CGVEGTAAYNEQFF. The CDR3 coding sequence is TGCGGTGTAGAGGGCACAGCGGCATACAATGAGCAGTTCTTC.